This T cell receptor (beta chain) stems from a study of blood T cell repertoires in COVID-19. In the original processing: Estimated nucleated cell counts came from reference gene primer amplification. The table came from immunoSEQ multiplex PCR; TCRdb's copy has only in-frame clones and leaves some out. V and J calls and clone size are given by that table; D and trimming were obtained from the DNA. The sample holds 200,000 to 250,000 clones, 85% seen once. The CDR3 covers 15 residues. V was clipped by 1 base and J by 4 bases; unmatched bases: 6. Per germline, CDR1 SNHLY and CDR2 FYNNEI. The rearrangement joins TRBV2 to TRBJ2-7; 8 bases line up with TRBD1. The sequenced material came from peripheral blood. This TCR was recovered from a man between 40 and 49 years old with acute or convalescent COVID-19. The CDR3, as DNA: TGTGCCAGCAGTGAAGGCCGACAGGGGATGTACGAGCAGTACTTC. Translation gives CASSEGRQGMYEQYF.